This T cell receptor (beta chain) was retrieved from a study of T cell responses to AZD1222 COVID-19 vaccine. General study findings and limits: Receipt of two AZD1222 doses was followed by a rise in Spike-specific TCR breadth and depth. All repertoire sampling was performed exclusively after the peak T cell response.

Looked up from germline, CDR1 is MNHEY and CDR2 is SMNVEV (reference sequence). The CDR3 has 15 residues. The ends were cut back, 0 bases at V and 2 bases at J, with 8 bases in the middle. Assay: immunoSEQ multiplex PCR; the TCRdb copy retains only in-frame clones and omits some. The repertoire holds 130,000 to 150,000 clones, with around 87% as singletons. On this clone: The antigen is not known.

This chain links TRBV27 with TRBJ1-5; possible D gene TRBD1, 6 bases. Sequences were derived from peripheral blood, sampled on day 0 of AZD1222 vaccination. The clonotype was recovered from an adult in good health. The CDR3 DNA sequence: TGTGCCAGCAGTTTATCTCGGACAGGCAATCAGCCCCAGCATTTT. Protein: CASSLSRTGNQPQHF.